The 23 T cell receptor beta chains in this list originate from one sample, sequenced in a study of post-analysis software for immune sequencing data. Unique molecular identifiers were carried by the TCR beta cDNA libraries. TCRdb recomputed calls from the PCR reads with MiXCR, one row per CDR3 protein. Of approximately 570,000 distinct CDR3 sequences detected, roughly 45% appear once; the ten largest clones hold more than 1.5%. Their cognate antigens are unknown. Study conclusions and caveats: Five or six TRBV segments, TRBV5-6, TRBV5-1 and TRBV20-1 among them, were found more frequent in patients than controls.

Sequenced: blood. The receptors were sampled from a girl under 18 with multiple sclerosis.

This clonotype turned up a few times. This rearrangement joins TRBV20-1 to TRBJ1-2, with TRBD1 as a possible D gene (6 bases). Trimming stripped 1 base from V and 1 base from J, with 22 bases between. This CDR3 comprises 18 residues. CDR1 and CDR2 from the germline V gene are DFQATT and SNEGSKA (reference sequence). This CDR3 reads CSARVRLAAQGLNYGYTF. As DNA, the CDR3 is TGCAGTGCTAGAGTCCGGCTGGCAGCACAGGGACTTAACTATGGCTACACCTTC.

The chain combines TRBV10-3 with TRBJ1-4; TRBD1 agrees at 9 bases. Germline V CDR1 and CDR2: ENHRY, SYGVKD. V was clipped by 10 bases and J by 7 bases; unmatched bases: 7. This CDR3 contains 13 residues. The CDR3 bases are TGTGCCACCAAAGGGACAGGGCCTGAAAAACTGTTTTTT. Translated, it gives CATKGTGPEKLFF.

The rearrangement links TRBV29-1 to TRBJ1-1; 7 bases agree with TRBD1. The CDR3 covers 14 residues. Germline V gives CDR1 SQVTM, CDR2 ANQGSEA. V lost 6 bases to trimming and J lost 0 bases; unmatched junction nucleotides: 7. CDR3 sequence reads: CSVRRDSMNTEAFF. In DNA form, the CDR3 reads TGCAGCGTCCGCCGGGACAGCATGAACACTGAAGCTTTCTTT.

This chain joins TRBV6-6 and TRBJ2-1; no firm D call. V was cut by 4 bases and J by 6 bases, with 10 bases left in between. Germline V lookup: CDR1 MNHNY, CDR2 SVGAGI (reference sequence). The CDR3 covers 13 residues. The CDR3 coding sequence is TGTGCCAGCAGTTGGCAAGACGGCAATGAGCAGTTCTTC. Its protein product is CASSWQDGNEQFF.

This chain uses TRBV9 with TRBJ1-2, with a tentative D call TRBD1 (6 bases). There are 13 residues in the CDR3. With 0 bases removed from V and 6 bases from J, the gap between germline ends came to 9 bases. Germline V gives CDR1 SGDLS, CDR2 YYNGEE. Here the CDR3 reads CASSVVAGDGYTF. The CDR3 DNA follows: TGTGCCAGCAGCGTAGTGGCAGGGGATGGCTACACCTTC.

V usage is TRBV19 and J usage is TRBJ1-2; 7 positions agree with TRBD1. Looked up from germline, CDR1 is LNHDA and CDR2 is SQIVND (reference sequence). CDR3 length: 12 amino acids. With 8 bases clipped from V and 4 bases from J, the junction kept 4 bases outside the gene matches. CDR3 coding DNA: TGTGCCAGTCACAGGGGAGGCTATGGCTACACCTTC. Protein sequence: CASHRGGYGYTF.

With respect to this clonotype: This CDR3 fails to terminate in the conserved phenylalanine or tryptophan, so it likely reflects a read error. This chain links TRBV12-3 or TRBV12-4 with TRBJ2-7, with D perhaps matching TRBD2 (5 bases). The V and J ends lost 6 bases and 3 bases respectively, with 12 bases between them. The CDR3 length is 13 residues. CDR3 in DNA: TGTGCCAGCAGGGGAGACCCTTACTACGAGCAGTACTGC. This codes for CASRGDPYYEQYC.

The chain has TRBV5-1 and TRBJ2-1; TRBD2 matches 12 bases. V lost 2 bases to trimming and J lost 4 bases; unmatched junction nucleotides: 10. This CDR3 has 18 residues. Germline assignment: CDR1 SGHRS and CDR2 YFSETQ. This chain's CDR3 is CASSLGLAGLHLYNEQFF. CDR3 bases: TGCGCCAGCAGCTTAGGACTAGCGGGATTACACTTATACAATGAGCAGTTCTTC. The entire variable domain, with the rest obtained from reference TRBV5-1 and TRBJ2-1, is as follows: KAGVTQTPRYLIKTRGQQVTLSCSPISGHRSVSWYQQTPGQGLQFLFEYFSETQRNKGNFPGRFSGRQFSNSRSEMNVSTLELGDSALYLCASSLGLAGLHLYNEQFFGPGTRLTVL.

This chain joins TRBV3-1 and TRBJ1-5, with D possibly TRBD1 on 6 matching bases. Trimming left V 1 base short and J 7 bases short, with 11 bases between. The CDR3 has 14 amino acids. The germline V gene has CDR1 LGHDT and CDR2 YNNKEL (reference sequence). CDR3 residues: CASSQGQVGQPQHF. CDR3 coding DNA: TGTGCCAGCAGCCAAGGACAGGTCGGGCAGCCCCAGCATTTT. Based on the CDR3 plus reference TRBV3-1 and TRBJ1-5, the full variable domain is DTAVSQTPKYLVTQMGNDKSIKCEQNLGHDTMYWYKQDSKKFLKIMFSYNNKELIINETVPNRFSPKSPDKAHLNLHINSLELGDSAVYFCASSQGQVGQPQHFGDGTRLSIL.

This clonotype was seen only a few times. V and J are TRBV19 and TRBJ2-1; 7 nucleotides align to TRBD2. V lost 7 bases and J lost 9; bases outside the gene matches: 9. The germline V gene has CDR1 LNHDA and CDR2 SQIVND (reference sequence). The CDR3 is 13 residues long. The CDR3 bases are TGTGCCAGTAACGTCGAACTAGCGAGTGAGCAGTTCTTC. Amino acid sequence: CASNVELASEQFF.

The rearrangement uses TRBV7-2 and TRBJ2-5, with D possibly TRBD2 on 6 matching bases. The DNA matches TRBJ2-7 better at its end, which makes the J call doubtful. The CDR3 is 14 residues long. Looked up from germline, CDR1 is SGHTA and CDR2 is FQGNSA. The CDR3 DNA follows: TGTGCCAGCAGCCCCCTGGGGCGGGACTACGAGCAGTACTTC. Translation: CASSPLGRDYEQYF.

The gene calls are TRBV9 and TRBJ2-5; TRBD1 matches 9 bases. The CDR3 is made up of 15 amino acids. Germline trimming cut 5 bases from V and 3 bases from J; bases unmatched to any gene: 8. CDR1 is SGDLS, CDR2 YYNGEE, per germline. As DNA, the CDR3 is TGTGCCAGCAGTGCGACAGGGGGTTGGGAAGAGACCCAGTACTTC. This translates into CASSATGGWEETQYF.

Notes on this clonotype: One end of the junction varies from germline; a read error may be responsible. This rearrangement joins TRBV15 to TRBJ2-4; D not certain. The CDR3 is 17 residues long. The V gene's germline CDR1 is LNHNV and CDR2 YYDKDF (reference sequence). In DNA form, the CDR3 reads TGTGCCACCAGCGGATACGGCCTTGGGGTAGCCAAAAACATTCGGTACTTC. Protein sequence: CATSGYGLGVAKNIRYF.

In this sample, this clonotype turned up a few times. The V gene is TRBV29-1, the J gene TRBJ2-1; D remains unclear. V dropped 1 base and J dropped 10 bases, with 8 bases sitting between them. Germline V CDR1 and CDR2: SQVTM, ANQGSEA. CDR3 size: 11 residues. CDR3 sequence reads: CSVEVGLEQFF. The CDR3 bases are TGCAGCGTTGAAGTGGGATTAGAGCAGTTCTTC.

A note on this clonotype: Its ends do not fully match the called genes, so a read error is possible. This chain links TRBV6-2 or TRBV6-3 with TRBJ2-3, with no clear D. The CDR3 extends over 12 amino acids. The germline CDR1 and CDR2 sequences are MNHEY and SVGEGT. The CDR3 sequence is CASSSPPDTRYF. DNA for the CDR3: TGTGCCAGCAGTTCTCCCCCAGATACGCGGTATTTT.

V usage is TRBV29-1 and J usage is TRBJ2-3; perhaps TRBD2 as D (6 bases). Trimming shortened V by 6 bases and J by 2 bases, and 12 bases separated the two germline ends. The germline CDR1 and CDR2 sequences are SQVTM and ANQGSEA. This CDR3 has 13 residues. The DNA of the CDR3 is TGCAGCGTGGAGACTAGATACACAGATACGCAGTATTTT. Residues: CSVETRYTDTQYF.

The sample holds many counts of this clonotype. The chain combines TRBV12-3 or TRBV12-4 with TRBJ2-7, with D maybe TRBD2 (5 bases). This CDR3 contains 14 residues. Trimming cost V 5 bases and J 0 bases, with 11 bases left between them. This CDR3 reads CASSPNGISYEQYF. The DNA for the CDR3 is TGTGCCAGCAGTCCAAACGGGATCTCCTACGAGCAGTACTTC.

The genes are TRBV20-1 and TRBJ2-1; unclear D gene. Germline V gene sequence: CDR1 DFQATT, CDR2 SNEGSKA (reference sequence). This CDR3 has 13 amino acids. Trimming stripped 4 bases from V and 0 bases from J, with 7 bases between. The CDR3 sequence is CSATPRSYNEQFF. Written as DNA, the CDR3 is TGCAGTGCTACCCCACGCTCCTACAATGAGCAGTTCTTC.

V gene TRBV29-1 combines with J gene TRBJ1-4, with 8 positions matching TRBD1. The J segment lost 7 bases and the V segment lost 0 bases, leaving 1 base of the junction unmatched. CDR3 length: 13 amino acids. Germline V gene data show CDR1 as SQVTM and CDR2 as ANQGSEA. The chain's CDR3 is CSVEETGAEKLFF. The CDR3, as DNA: TGCAGCGTTGAAGAGACAGGGGCTGAAAAACTGTTTTTT.

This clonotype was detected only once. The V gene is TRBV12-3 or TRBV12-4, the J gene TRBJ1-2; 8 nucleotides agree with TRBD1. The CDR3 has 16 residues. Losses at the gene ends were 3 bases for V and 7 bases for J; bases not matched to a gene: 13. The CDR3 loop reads CASSLRAGGKDSGYTF. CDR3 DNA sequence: TGTGCCAGCAGTTTGAGGGCAGGGGGCAAGGATAGTGGCTACACCTTC.

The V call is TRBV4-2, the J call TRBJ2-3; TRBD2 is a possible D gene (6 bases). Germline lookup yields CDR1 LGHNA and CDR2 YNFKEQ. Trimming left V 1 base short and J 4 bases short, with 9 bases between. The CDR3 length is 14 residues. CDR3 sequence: CASSQGEAADTQYF. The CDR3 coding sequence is TGTGCCAGCAGCCAAGGGGAGGCGGCAGATACGCAGTATTTT.

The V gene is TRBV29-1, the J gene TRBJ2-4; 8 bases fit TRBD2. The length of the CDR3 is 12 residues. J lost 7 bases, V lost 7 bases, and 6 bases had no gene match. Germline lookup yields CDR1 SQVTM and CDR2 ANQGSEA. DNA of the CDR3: TGCAGCGCCCGGGAGGGTGGTAACATTCAGTACTTC. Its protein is CSAREGGNIQYF.

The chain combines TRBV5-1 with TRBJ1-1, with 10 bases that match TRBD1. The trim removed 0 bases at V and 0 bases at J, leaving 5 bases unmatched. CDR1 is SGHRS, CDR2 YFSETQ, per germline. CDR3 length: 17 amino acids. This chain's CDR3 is CASSLEGTGALNTEAFF. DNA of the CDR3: TGCGCCAGCAGCTTGGAGGGGACAGGGGCTTTGAACACTGAAGCTTTCTTT. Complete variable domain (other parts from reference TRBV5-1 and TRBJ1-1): KAGVTQTPRYLIKTRGQQVTLSCSPISGHRSVSWYQQTPGQGLQFLFEYFSETQRNKGNFPGRFSGRQFSNSRSEMNVSTLELGDSALYLCASSLEGTGALNTEAFFGQGTRLTVV.